These 5 T cell receptor beta chains were all obtained from the same sample, sequenced in a study of T cell responses to AZD1222 COVID-19 vaccine. Measured with immunoSEQ multiplex PCR; TCRdb has only the in-frame clones, and not every one. Of approximately 120,000 clones in the sample, about nine tenths were seen once. Source: peripheral blood, taken on day 0 of AZD1222 vaccination. These receptors were collected from an adult in good health.

The chain has TRBV7-2 and TRBJ1-5; tentatively, D is TRBD1 (5 bases). The CDR3 extends over 15 amino acids. V lost 0 bases and J 7 bases, leaving 13 bases between the germline ends. Germline CDR1 and CDR2: SGHTA and FQGNSA. This CDR3 is CASSLAQGYRQPQHF. CDR3 nucleotides: TGTGCCAGCAGCTTAGCGCAGGGATATAGGCAGCCCCAGCATTTT.

The rearrangement links TRBV10-1 to TRBJ1-2; 9 nucleotides match TRBD1. Germline V gene sequence: CDR1 WNHNN, CDR2 SYGVQD (reference sequence). The CDR3 has 16 amino acids. V lost 3 bases and J lost 8; bases outside the gene matches: 13. The CDR3 DNA sequence: TGCGCCAGCAGTGAAGGTCCGGGACAGGGATATGGAGGCTACACCTTC. It translates to CASSEGPGQGYGGYTF.

V usage is TRBV6-5 and J usage is TRBJ2-7, with no clear D. The CDR3 runs to 12 residues. Between the trimmed V and J ends, which lost 2 bases and 6 bases, there was a span of 8 bases. From germline, CDR1 is MNHEY and CDR2 SVGAGI. This CDR3 reads CASSYPFGEQYF. The CDR3 nucleotides are TGTGCCAGCAGTTACCCCTTTGGCGAGCAGTACTTC.

This chain uses TRBV12-3 or TRBV12-4 with TRBJ2-1, with D perhaps matching TRBD2 (6 bases). Trimming shortened V by 10 bases and J by 5 bases, and 15 bases separated the two germline ends. The CDR3 has 13 amino acids. The CDR3 DNA is TGTGCCATTTGGAGGGCCATCCACAATGAGCAGTTCTTC. Amino acids: CAIWRAIHNEQFF.

J is TRBJ1-5 and V is TRBV7-2, with D possibly TRBD1 on 5 matching bases. Germline CDR1 reads SGHTA; CDR2 reads FQGNSA. The CDR3 is 14 amino acids. Between the trimmed V and J ends, which lost 5 bases and 1 base, there was a span of 9 bases. CDR3 sequence: CASSPWGSNQPQHF. The CDR3 DNA is TGTGCCAGCAGCCCCTGGGGGAGCAATCAGCCCCAGCATTTT.